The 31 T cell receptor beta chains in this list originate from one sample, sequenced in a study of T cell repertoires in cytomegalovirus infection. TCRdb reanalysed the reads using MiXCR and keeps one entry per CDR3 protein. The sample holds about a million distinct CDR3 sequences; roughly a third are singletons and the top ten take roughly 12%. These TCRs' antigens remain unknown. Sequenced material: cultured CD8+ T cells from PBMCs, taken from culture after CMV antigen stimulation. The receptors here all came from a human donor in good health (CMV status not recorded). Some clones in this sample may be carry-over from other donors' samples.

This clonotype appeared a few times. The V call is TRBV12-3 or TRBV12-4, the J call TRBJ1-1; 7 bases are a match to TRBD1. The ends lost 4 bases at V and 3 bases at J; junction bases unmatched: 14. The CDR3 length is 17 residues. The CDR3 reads CASSSEDSGGRYTEAFF. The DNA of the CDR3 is TGTGCCAGCAGTTCGGAAGATTCAGGGGGGAGGTACACTGAAGCTTTCTTT.

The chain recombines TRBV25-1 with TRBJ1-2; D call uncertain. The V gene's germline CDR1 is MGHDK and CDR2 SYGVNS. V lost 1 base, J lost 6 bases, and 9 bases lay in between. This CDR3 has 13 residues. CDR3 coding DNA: TGTGCCAGCAGTGAATTTTTCCCGGATGGCTACACCTTC. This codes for CASSEFFPDGYTF.

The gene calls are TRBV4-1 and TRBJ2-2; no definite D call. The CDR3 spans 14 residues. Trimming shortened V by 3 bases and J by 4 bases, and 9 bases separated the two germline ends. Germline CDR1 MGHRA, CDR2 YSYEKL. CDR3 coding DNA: TGCGCCAGCAGCCAGAGTATAGGCACCGGGGAGCTGTTTTTT. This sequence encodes CASSQSIGTGELFF.

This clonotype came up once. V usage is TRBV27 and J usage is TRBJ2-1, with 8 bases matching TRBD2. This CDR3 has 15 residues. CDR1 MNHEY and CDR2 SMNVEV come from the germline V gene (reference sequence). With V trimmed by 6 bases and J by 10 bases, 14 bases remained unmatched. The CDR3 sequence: CASSPLTLAGPEQFF. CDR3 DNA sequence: TGTGCCAGCAGCCCTCTCACCCTAGCGGGCCCCGAGCAGTTCTTC.

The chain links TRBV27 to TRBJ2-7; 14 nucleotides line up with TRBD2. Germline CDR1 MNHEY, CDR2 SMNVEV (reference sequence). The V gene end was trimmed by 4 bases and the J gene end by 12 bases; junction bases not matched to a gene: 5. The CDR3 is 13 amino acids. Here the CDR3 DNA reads TGTGCCAGCAGTTATGGGACTAGCGGGAGCCTGTACGTC. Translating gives CASSYGTSGSLYV.

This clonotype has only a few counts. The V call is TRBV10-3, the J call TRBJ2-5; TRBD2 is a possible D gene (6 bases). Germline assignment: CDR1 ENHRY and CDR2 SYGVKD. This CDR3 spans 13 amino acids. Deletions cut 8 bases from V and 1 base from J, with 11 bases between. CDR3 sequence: CAISETSQETQYF. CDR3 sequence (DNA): TGTGCCATCTCGGAGACTAGCCAAGAGACCCAGTACTTC.

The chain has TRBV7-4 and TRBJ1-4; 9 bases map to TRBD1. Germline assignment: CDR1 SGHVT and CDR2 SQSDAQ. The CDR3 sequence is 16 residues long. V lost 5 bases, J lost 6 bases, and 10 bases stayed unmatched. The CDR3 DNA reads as TGTGCCAGCAGCCATGGGGTCCGGACAGGGGATGAAAAACTGTTTTTT. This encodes CASSHGVRTGDEKLFF.

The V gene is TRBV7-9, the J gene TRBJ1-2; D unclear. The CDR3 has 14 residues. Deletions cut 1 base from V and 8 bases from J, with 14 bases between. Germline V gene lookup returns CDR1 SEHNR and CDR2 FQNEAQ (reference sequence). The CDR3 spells CASSLGSIMWGYTF. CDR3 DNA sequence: TGTGCCAGCAGCTTAGGGTCCATAATGTGGGGCTACACCTTC.

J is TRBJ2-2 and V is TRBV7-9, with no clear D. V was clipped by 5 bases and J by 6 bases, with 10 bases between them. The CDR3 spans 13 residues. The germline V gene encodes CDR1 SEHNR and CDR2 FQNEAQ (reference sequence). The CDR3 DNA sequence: TGTGCCAGCAGCCGCGGACGGTCCGGGGAGCTGTTTTTT. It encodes CASSRGRSGELFF.

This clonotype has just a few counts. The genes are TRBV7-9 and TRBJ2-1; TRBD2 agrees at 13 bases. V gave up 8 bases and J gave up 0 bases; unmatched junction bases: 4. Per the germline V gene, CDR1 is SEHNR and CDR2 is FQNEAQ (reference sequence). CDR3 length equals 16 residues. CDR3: CASRGLAGPSYNEQFF. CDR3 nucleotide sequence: TGTGCCAGCCGGGGACTAGCGGGGCCCTCCTACAATGAGCAGTTCTTC.

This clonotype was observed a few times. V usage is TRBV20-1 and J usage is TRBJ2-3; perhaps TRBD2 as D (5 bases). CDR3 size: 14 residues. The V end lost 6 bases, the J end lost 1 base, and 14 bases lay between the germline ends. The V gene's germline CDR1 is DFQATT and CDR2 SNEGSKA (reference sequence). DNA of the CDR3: TGCAGTGCCCCCCCGAGGCGGGGCACAGATACGCAGTATTTT. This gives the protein CSAPPRRGTDTQYF.

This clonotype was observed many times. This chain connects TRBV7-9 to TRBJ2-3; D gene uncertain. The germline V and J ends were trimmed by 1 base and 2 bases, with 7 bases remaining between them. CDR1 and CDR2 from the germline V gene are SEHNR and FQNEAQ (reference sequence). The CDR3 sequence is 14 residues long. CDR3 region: CASSLGVDTDTQYF. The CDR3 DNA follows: TGTGCCAGCAGCTTAGGAGTCGACACAGATACGCAGTATTTT.

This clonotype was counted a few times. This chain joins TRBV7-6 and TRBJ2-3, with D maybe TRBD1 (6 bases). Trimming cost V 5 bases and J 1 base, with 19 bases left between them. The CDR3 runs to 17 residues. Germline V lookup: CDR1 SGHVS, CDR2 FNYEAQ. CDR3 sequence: CASSHLAPPGGTDTQYF. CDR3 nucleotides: TGTGCCAGCAGCCACTTGGCCCCGCCAGGGGGCACAGATACGCAGTATTTT.

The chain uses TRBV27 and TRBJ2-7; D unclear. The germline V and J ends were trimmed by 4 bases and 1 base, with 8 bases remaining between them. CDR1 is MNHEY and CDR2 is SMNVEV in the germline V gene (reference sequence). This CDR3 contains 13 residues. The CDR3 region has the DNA TGTGCCAGCAGTTCTGGGATGTCCTACGAGCAGTACTTC. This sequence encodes CASSSGMSYEQYF.

DNA for the CDR3: TGTGCCAGCAGTCCAGCAACAGGGAGCTCCTACAATGAGCAGTTCTTC. Its protein is CASSPATGSSYNEQFF. V usage is TRBV7-9 and J usage is TRBJ2-1; D is possibly TRBD1 (6 bases). The CDR3 is 16 residues long. Germline CDR1 and CDR2: SEHNR and FQNEAQ (reference sequence). The V end was cut by 6 bases, the J end by 0 bases, with 15 bases between.

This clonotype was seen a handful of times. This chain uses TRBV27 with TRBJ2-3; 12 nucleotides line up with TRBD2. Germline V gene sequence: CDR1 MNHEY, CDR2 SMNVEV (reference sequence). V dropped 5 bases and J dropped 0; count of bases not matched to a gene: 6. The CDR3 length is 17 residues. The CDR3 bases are TGTGCCAGCAGTGGACTAGCGGGGAACTTTAGCACAGATACGCAGTATTTT. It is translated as CASSGLAGNFSTDTQYF.

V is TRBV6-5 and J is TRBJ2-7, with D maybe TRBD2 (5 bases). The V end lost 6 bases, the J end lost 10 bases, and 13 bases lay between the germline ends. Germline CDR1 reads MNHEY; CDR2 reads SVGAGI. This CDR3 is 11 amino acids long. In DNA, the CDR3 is TGTGCCAGCAGGACCGGACTCGGTCAGTACTTC. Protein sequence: CASRTGLGQYF.

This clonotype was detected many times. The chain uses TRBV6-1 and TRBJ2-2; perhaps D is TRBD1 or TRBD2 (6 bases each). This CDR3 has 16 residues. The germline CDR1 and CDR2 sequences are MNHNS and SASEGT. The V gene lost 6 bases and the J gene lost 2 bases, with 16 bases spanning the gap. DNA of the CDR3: TGTGCCAGCAGAGAGGAGGGGGGCCCTAACACCGGGGAGCTGTTTTTT. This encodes CASREEGGPNTGELFF.

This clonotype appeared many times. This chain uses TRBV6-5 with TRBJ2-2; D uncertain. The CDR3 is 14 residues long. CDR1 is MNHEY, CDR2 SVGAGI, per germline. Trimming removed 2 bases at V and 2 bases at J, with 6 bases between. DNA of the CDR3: TGTGCCAGCAGTTACGGCCTTAACACCGGGGAGCTGTTTTTT. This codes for CASSYGLNTGELFF.

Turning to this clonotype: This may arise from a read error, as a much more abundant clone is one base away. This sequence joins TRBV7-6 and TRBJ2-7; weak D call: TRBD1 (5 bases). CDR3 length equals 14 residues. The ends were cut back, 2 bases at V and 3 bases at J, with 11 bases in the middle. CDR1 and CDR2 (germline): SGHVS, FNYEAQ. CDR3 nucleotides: TGTGCCAGCAGCTTACCAGGGTCGTTCTACGAGCAGTACTTC. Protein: CASSLPGSFYEQYF.

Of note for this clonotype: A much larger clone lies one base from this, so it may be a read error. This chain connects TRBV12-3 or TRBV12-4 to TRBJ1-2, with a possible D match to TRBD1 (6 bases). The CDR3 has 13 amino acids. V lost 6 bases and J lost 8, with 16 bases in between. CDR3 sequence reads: CASSQWTVEGYTF. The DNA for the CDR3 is TGTGCCAGCAGCCAGTGGACAGTGGAAGGCTACACCTTC.

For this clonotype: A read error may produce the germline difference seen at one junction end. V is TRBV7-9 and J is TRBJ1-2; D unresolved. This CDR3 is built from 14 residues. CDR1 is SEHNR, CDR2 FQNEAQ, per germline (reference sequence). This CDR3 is CVSSLESVRDGYTF. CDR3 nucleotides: TGTGTCAGCAGCTTAGAGTCAGTTCGCGATGGCTACACCTTC.

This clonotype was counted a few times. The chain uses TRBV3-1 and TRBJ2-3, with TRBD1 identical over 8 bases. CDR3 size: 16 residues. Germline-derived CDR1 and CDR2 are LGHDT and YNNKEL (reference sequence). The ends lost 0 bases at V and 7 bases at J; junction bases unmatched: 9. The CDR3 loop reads CASSQDRTGMRNTQYF. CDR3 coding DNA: TGTGCCAGCAGCCAAGACCGGACAGGGATGAGAAATACGCAGTATTTT.

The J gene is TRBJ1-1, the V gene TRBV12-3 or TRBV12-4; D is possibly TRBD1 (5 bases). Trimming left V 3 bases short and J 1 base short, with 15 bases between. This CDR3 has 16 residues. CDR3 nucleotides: TGTGCCAGCAGTTTTGCCCCAGGGAAATCGAACACTGAAGCTTTCTTT. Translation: CASSFAPGKSNTEAFF.

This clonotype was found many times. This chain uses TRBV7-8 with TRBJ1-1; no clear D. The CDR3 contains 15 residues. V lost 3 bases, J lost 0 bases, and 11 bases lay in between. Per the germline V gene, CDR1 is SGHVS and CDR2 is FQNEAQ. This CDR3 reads CASSLNLVMNTEAFF. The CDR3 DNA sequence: TGTGCCAGCAGCTTGAATCTGGTCATGAACACTGAAGCTTTCTTT.

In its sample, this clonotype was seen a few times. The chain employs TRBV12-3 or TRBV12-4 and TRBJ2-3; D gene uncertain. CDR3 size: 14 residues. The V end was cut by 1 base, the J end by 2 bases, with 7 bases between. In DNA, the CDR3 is TGTGCCAGCAGTTTAGGGAGAAACACAGATACGCAGTATTTT. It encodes CASSLGRNTDTQYF.

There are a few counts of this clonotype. CDR3 in DNA: TGTGCCAGCAGCGTAGAGGAGGGGGCGGCCGGAAAACTGTTTTTT. Its protein is CASSVEEGAAGKLFF. V is TRBV9 and J is TRBJ1-4; 7 positions agree with TRBD1. The V gene's germline CDR1 is SGDLS and CDR2 YYNGEE. J gave up 10 bases and V 0 bases, and 9 bases lay outside the gene matches. CDR3 length: 15 residues.

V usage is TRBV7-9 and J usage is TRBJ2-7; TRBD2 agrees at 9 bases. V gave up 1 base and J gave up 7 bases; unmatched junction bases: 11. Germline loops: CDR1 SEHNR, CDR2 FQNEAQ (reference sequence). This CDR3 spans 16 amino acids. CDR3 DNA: TGTGCCAGCAGCTTAGAAGGCGGGGGGGCTTACAATGAGCAGTACGTC. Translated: CASSLEGGGAYNEQYV.

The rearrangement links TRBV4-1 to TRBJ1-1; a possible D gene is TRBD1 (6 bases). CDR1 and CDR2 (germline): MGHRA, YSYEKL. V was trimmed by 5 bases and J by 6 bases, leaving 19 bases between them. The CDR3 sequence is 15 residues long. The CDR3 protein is CASSAQTGTLAEAFF. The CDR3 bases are TGCGCCAGCAGCGCCCAAACCGGGACATTAGCTGAAGCTTTCTTT.

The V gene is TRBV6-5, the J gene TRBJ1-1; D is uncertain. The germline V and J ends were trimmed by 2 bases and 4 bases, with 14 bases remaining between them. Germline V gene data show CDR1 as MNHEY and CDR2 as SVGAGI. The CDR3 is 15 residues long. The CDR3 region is CASSYGAGSSTEAFF. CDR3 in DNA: TGTGCCAGCAGTTACGGAGCGGGTTCCAGCACTGAAGCTTTCTTT.

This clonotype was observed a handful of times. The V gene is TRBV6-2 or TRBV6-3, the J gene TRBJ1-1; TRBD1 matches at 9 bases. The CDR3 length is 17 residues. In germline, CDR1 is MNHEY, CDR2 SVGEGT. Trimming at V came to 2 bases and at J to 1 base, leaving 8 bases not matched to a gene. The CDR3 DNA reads TGTGCCAGCAGTTACAGTCCCGGGACAGGGCGGAACACTGAAGCTTTCTTT. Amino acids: CASSYSPGTGRNTEAFF.